The clone carrying this TCR beta chain has a count of ten or more. Researchers made TCR beta libraries by using iRepertoire HTBI primers and running Arm-PCR on CDR3 regions. TCRdb reprocessed the multiplex PCR reads with MiXCR, giving one entry per CDR3 protein. The sample holds over 450,000 distinct CDR3 sequences, around 12% seen once. Indicated time point: newly diagnosed GD, antithyroid drugs for less than 3 months. The TCR library used RNA extracted from PBMCs. Graves' disease diagnosis was established per American Thyroid Association guidelines. This record comes from a study of regulatory T cells in long-lasting Graves disease. The CDR3 length is 15 residues. V lost 5 bases and J 5 bases, leaving 18 bases between the germline ends. Germline assignment: CDR1 SGHVS and CDR2 FQNEAQ. These same records also appear under a second study, on T cells in Graves' hyperthyroidism and ophthalmopathy.

The sequence was obtained from a woman under 40 with Graves disease. Sequenced material: peripheral blood mononuclear cells (PBMCs), taken at new diagnosis, from a patient treated with antithyroid drugs. V gene TRBV7-8 combines with J gene TRBJ2-5; D is uncertain. The CDR3 spells CASSPGWPGQETQYF. The CDR3 region has the DNA TGTGCCAGCAGCCCGGGTTGGCCCGGGCAGGAGACCCAGTACTTC.